This T cell receptor (beta chain) was captured by sequencing in a study of blood T cell repertoires in COVID-19 (dated by TCRdb to 2019 to 2021). With regard to the full study: The collaborator samples originated in the United States, Italy and Spain and spanned the acute and convalescent phases of COVID-19. The prospective study material was composed of cDNA or gDNA derived from T cells, B-cell-depleted T cells, or PBMCs. Subjects who had been exposed to COVID-19, were actively infected with it, or had recovered from it provided the deeply sampled blood TCRbeta repertoires that made up the dataset. The repertoires were made available in a free public database intended to serve as a resource for research on the immune response to SARS-CoV-2. Samples were obtained from the ongoing ImmuneRACE study (first 160 participants) and from some 1,200 subjects provided by 6 global collaborators. The sample metadata nearly always contained a de-identified subject ID, COVID-19 status, age in years and sex. Where available, HLA class I and class II types were taken from metadata supplied by the sample provider and were not determined by assay-based typing. Overall study outcomes, separate from this receptor: Clinical and demographic metadata were provided uncurated, with the amount varying by source and participant.

Germline trimming: 1 base from V, 3 bases from J; junction bases outside gene matches: 7. As encoded in the germline V gene, CDR1 is LGHNA while CDR2 is YSLEER. Measured from the cysteine to the phenylalanine, the CDR3 is 18 residues long. Left in the record is the CDR3 DNA by itself, 54 bases read in frame from the first base. Collaborating institutions collected whole blood in K2EDTA tubes following their own protocols. For TCRbeta analysis, collaborators shipped samples in one of three forms: frozen whole blood, isolated PBMCs, or DNA extracted from either of those sample types. About this clone: Its antigen is still unknown. The input lacks base qualities; no much larger clone sits a single base away.

The immunoSEQ Assay, a bias-controlled multiplex PCR, was used to amplify TCRbeta CDR3 regions from genomic DNA. Regarding the original processing steps: Within the assay, amplification of reference gene primers was used to estimate how many nucleated cells each sample contained. Sequence reads were collapsed and filtered to measure the absolute abundance of every unique TCRbeta CDR3 rearrangement. For each sample, productive Simpson clonality was calculated as the square root of Simpson's diversity index over productive rearrangements. TCRdb stores this immuneACCESS table with in-frame sequences only. Part of the clones is absent; in the studies checked, under half of the shortfall reflects unresolved V genes, and no reason is known for the rest. V and J calls and clone size come straight from that table; D and trimming were deduced from the DNA. Within this sample are about 160,000 clones, with approximately 82% of them counted one time only. The ten largest account for approximately 21% of the sample.

This TCR derives from a woman aged 80 or over with acute or convalescent COVID-19. Material for sequencing was peripheral blood. The chain is assembled from TRBV4-3 and TRBJ2-1; a stretch of 12 junction bases matches TRBD2. The CDR3 protein: CASSQVASGRAVYNEQFF. The base sequence is TGCGCCAGCAGCCAAGTGGCTAGCGGGAGGGCCGTCTACAATGAGCAGTTCTTC.